The 20 T cell receptor beta chains presented below share a single source sample, sequenced in a study of shared clonotypes between healthy human individuals. TCRdb's table, derived via immunoSEQ multiplex PCR, lists solely in-frame clones and lacks some. The table lists about 2 million clones, about 95% of them singletons, with 0.9% to 1.3% in the top ten. Naive CD8 isolation took CD45RO-negative cells positively selected for CCR7 and excluded terminally differentiated effector memory CD45RA+ cells. The sequencing sample was made of naive CD8+ T cells sorted from blood. All receptors derive from a man between 18 and 29 years old in good health.

V and J are TRBV4-1 and TRBJ1-1; D may be TRBD1 (6 bases). V was trimmed by 3 bases and J by 3 bases, leaving 17 bases between them. Looked up from germline, CDR1 is MGHRA and CDR2 is YSYEKL. The CDR3 contains 16 residues. The CDR3 sequence: CASSHEQGGGDTEAFF. Here the CDR3 DNA reads TGCGCCAGCAGCCACGAACAGGGAGGGGGTGACACTGAAGCTTTCTTT.

The chain joins TRBV7-6 to TRBJ2-1; weak D call: TRBD1 (6 bases). Trimming took off 5 bases at V and 8 bases at J, with 22 bases between the two ends. The CDR3 runs 16 residues. CDR1 and CDR2 (germline): SGHVS, FNYEAQ. This CDR3 reads CASSLPDTTGLYEQFF. CDR3 DNA: TGTGCCAGCAGCCTCCCGGATACTACAGGGCTTTATGAGCAGTTCTTC.

The chain's CDR3 is CASGGLNQPQHF. In nucleotides, the CDR3 is TGTGCCAGCGGCGGACTCAATCAGCCCCAGCATTTT. This chain connects TRBV7-8 to TRBJ1-5; no definite D call. CDR1 SGHVS and CDR2 FQNEAQ come from the germline V gene. V lost 8 bases and J 3 bases, leaving 8 bases between the germline ends. The length of the CDR3 is 12 residues. Complete variable domain (other parts from reference TRBV7-8 and TRBJ1-5): GAGVSQSPRYKVAKRGQDVALRCDPISGHVSLFWYQQALGQGPEFLTYFQNEAQLDKSGLPSDRFFAERPEGSVSTLKIQRTQQEDSAVYLCASGGLNQPQHFGDGTRLSIL.

The chain links TRBV5-6 to TRBJ2-2; D unclear. Germline CDR1 and CDR2: SGHDT and YYEEEE. This CDR3 has 15 residues. The V end lost 3 bases, the J end lost 4 bases, and 13 bases lay between the germline ends. DNA for the CDR3: TGTGCCAGCAGCTCAGACGGTCTGAGCACCGGGGAGCTGTTTTTT. Translation gives CASSSDGLSTGELFF.

On this clone: The sample holds other DNA sequences that translate to the same CDR3. The chain joins TRBV18 to TRBJ2-2, with 9 bases lining up with TRBD1. The CDR3 covers 16 residues. V shed 3 bases and J 2 bases; nucleotides not matched to a gene: 4. Germline V gene data show CDR1 as KGHSH and CDR2 as LQKENI. The CDR3 loop reads CASSPRDRANTGELFF. CDR3 bases: TGTGCCAGCTCACCCCGGGACAGGGCCAACACCGGGGAGCTGTTTTTT.

The gene calls are TRBV4-1 and TRBJ2-2, with 10 bases fitting TRBD2. The CDR3 consists of 19 residues. Trimming removed 0 bases from V and 3 bases from J; junction bases left unmatched: 10. Looked up from germline, CDR1 is MGHRA and CDR2 is YSYEKL. For the CDR3, the DNA is TGCGCCAGCAGCCAAGAGACGCTAGCGGGAGCCCCGTACACCGGGGAGCTGTTTTTT. As protein: CASSQETLAGAPYTGELFF.

This rearrangement joins TRBV5-1 to TRBJ2-7; weak D call: TRBD2 (6 bases). The germline gives CDR1 SGHRS, CDR2 YFSETQ. CDR3 length: 14 amino acids. Between the trimmed V and J ends, which lost 5 bases and 7 bases, there was a span of 19 bases. In DNA, the CDR3 is TGCGCCAGCAGTTCTCCGGGACTGGCAGGGGAGCAGTACTTC. Translated, it gives CASSSPGLAGEQYF.

With respect to this clone: The same CDR3 also results from other DNA sequences found in this sample. CDR3 bases: TGTGCCAGCAGAACCGACTATGGCTACACCTTC. Its translation: CASRTDYGYTF. The gene calls are TRBV2 and TRBJ1-2; D unresolved. Germline V gene sequence: CDR1 SNHLY, CDR2 FYNNEI. The CDR3 runs to 11 residues. The V and J ends lost 6 bases and 3 bases respectively, with 5 bases between them. Combining the CDR3 with reference TRBV2 and TRBJ1-2 gives the whole variable domain EPEVTQTPSHQVTQMGQEVILRCVPISNHLYFYWYRQILGQKVEFLVSFYNNEISEKSEIFDDQFSVERPDGSNFTLKIRSTKLEDSAMYFCASRTDYGYTFGSGTRLTVV.

In its sample, this clone was seen once. The chain employs TRBV9 and TRBJ2-5, with no clear D. Trimming shortened V by 2 bases and J by 5 bases, and 19 bases separated the two germline ends. Germline assignment: CDR1 SGDLS and CDR2 YYNGEE. This CDR3 has 16 residues. The CDR3 protein is CASSVDDLSFSETQYF. DNA of the CDR3: TGTGCCAGCAGCGTCGACGACCTTAGCTTCAGCGAGACCCAGTACTTC.

The chain's CDR3 is CASNFKGRGGYTF. CDR3 nucleotide sequence: TGTGCCAGCAACTTTAAGGGGAGGGGTGGCTACACCTTC. The V and J genes are TRBV6-5 and TRBJ1-2, with D maybe TRBD1 (5 bases). Germline values: CDR1 MNHEY, CDR2 SVGAGI. V was shortened by 7 bases and J by 7 bases, with 16 bases between the two germline ends. CDR3 length equals 13 residues.

The chain has TRBV9 and TRBJ2-3, with 8 nucleotides matching TRBD2. The trim removed 4 bases at V and 3 bases at J, leaving 10 bases unmatched. The CDR3 length is 16 residues. Germline V gene data show CDR1 as SGDLS and CDR2 as YYNGEE. CDR3 region: CASSPRGVAGTDTQYF. CDR3 sequence (DNA): TGTGCCAGCAGCCCCCGGGGAGTAGCGGGGACAGATACGCAGTATTTT.

This clone showed up just once. This sequence joins TRBV28 and TRBJ1-5, with TRBD1 matching over 7 bases. Germline CDR1 MDHEN, CDR2 SYDVKM. V lost 3 bases, J lost 0 bases, and 5 bases stayed unmatched. The CDR3 has 16 residues. In DNA, the CDR3 is TGTGCCAGCAGTTTCACAGGGGATTCTAGCAATCAGCCCCAGCATTTT. This gives the protein CASSFTGDSSNQPQHF. The variable domain in full, with the rest retrieved from reference TRBV28 and TRBJ1-5, is DVKVTQSSRYLVKRTGEKVFLECVQDMDHENMFWYRQDPGLGLRLIYFSYDVKMKEKGDIPEGYSVSREKKERFSLILESASTNQTSMYLCASSFTGDSSNQPQHFGDGTRLSIL.

This rearrangement joins TRBV4-1 to TRBJ2-7, with D hard to call. The CDR3 runs 13 residues. Germline V gene lookup returns CDR1 MGHRA and CDR2 YSYEKL. Trimming took 3 bases from V and 5 from J, leaving 11 bases between them. The CDR3 here is CASSHSGGHEQYF. Here the CDR3 DNA reads TGCGCCAGCAGCCATTCAGGCGGCCACGAGCAGTACTTC.

Worth noting for this clone: Other nucleotide sequences from this sample produce the same CDR3. The chain has TRBV7-6 and TRBJ1-3, with unresolved D. The CDR3 consists of 15 residues. In germline, CDR1 is SGHVS, CDR2 FNYEAQ. V dropped 0 bases and J dropped 0 bases, with 6 bases sitting between them. For the CDR3, the DNA is TGTGCCAGCAGCTTAGCAGGAAACTCTGGAAACACCATATATTTT. This sequence encodes CASSLAGNSGNTIYF.

This chain uses TRBV29-1 with TRBJ2-3; a weak D match, TRBD1 (5 bases). Per germline, CDR1 SQVTM and CDR2 ANQGSEA. The CDR3 totals 14 residues. Trimming took 6 bases from V and 4 from J, leaving 17 bases between them. The CDR3 spells CSVILYTGSDTQYF. CDR3 nucleotide sequence: TGCAGCGTCATTTTATATACAGGCTCAGATACGCAGTATTTT.

The V call is TRBV10-3, the J call TRBJ1-1; no clear D. This CDR3 comprises 15 residues. V was pared by 3 bases and J by 1 base, with 12 bases between. From germline, CDR1 is ENHRY and CDR2 SYGVKD. CDR3 in DNA: TGTGCCATCAGTGATAGGTCAGGAGCGAACACTGAAGCTTTCTTT. This codes for CAISDRSGANTEAFF.

J is TRBJ2-2 and V is TRBV7-6, with 9 bases matching TRBD1. V gave up 1 base and J gave up 3 bases; unmatched junction bases: 3. The CDR3 contains 16 residues. Germline V gene lookup returns CDR1 SGHVS and CDR2 FNYEAQ. CDR3 in amino acids: CASSLGQGDDTGELFF. CDR3 DNA sequence: TGTGCCAGCAGCTTAGGACAGGGGGACGACACCGGGGAGCTGTTTTTT.

The chain uses TRBV6-6 and TRBJ2-7; 7 positions match TRBD1. Germline CDR1 reads MNHNY; CDR2 reads SVGAGI (reference sequence). Unmatched junction bases numbered 12, after V lost 4 bases and J lost 3 bases. The CDR3 covers 16 residues. The CDR3 loop reads CASSSLEGQKRYEQYF. The CDR3 region has the DNA TGTGCCAGCAGTTCTCTCGAGGGACAGAAACGCTACGAGCAGTACTTC.

The chain has TRBV30 and TRBJ1-2; 9 bases match TRBD1. The CDR3 loop spans 14 amino acids. The germline V gene has CDR1 GTSNPN and CDR2 SVGIG (reference sequence). Trimming removed 1 base from V and 3 bases from J; junction bases left unmatched: 3. Here the CDR3 DNA reads TGTGCCTGGAGTGGACAGGGGGAAGACTATGGCTACACCTTC. The encoded protein is CAWSGQGEDYGYTF.

V usage is TRBV7-6 and J usage is TRBJ1-4; 10 nucleotides match TRBD1. The CDR3 totals 15 residues. The germline V gene encodes CDR1 SGHVS and CDR2 FNYEAQ. Trimming took 5 bases from V and 8 from J; bases not matched to a gene: 8. This chain's CDR3 is CASSISTGGREKLFF. CDR3 nucleotides: TGTGCCAGCAGCATATCGACAGGGGGCAGGGAAAAACTGTTTTTT.